This TCR beta chain originates from a study of T cells in Graves' hyperthyroidism and ophthalmopathy (dated by TCRdb to between 2018 and 2021). About the study as a whole: Peripheral blood samples were taken at initial diagnosis, before any treatment was given. A discovery cohort of about 100 patients, roughly 45 with Graves' ophthalmopathy and 57 with stable Graves' hyperthyroidism, was used to find distinguishing TCR V-J signatures. Prospective prediction of ophthalmopathy was tested in an independent validation cohort consisting of roughly 19 hyperthyroidism patients and about 17 patients who later progressed to ophthalmopathy. For training and testing, the 95 to 100 patients in the discovery cohort were randomly divided in a 7:3 ratio. In addition, the study compared T-cell repertoires in thyroid tissue and in blood from about 6 Graves' hyperthyroidism patients. After blood sampling, hyperthyroidism patients were treated with methimazole at a starting dose of 30 mg daily, and ophthalmopathy patients were treated with high-dose intravenous methylprednisolone. According to the paper, TCR Vbeta CDR3 sequencing was carried out on about 140 peripheral blood samples, which came from approximately 43 ophthalmopathy, 75 or so hyperthyroidism and some 17 progressor patients. The study at large found these results: In validation, progression to ophthalmopathy was predicted by the model with roughly 69% sensitivity and about 72% specificity, a median of about 6.8 months before onset. No statistical method was used to set the sample size in advance, and investigators knew the group allocation. In cross-validation, a model built on a 13 V-J signature told ophthalmopathy apart from stable hyperthyroidism with about 90% sensitivity and roughly 82% specificity, and in testing the same model reached 80%/75%. Most expanded thyroid clonotypes (frequency above 0.001) were also detected in blood, suggesting blood repertoires may reflect thyroid immune responses.

Ophthalmopathy patients had moderately to severely active disease, Clinical Activity Score of at least 3, NOSPECS grade of at least 4, and duration under 3 months. The study excluded patients with uncontrolled infections, other autoimmune diseases, pregnancy or lactation. Diagnoses were established on the basis of clinical symptoms, serum thyroxine and TRAb, thyroid ultrasound, and orbital computed tomography. PBMCs were separated from around 9.1 ml of fresh peripheral blood using Ficoll-Paque density gradient centrifugation. Total RNA was extracted using Trizol reagent, and RNA quality was assessed on an Agilent 2100 Bioanalyzer. Of note for this clonotype: Its cognate antigen has yet to be identified. The germline gene is not matched at one end of the junction; a read error may be the cause.

The germline V gene gives CDR1 as MDHEN and CDR2 as SYDVKM. From the cysteine up to the phenylalanine, the CDR3 has a length of 14 residues. Here the CDR3 DNA is all that survives: 42 bases in frame from base 1. Amplification of TCR beta CDR3 regions was carried out from RNA transcripts. For the first round of RT-PCR on the TCR CDR3, the HTBI primer set was used together with the Qiagen OneStep RT-PCR kit. Libraries were constructed in a second round of multiplex PCR, after which size selection and purification were carried out. Libraries were sequenced paired-end with 100 bp reads on an Illumina HiSeq2000. Processing in the source paper ran as follows. SOAPnuke was used to process the raw data, removing reads that contained adapters or uncalled bases, had a mean Phred below 15, or lacked an exact match to the constant primer or identifier. COPE v1.2.5 was used to merge high-quality paired reads, and clonotypes were defined as unique nucleotide sequences. Clonotypes were aligned to IMGT TRBV, TRBD and TRBJ reference segments using MiTCR v1.1. Analysis was restricted to V-J combinations with a frequency above 0.0001, which covered 99% to 99.2% of repertoires. The TCS score was defined as F50 (clonal expansion) divided by E x V (chaos), with BLOSUM62-based TCRdist calculated between CDR3 peptides within each V-J. Welch's t-statistics and random forest reduced around 510 V-J features to around 14, which were used in a naive Bayes classifier (R e1071). Clones were called with MiXCR by TCRdb after fastp trimmed the public reads at Q25, and only in-frame beta chains were retained. For every CDR3 protein sequence, its rows merge into one entry that carries the most common genes and DNA. TCRdb, rather than the study authors, made the V and J calls. This sample is represented by 250,000 to 350,000 distinct CDR3 sequences; over 15% of them were singletons. The leading ten clones occupy approximately 57% of the sample.

The sequence was collected from a woman aged 60-75 years with Graves' ophthalmopathy. The sequenced sample consisted of blood. The chain couples TRBV28 to TRBJ1-1; the D gene assignment is ambiguous. The CDR3: CASRLRGSSTEAFF. The DNA sequence follows: TGTGCCAGCCGTTTACGGGGATCAAGCACTGAAGCTTTCTTT.